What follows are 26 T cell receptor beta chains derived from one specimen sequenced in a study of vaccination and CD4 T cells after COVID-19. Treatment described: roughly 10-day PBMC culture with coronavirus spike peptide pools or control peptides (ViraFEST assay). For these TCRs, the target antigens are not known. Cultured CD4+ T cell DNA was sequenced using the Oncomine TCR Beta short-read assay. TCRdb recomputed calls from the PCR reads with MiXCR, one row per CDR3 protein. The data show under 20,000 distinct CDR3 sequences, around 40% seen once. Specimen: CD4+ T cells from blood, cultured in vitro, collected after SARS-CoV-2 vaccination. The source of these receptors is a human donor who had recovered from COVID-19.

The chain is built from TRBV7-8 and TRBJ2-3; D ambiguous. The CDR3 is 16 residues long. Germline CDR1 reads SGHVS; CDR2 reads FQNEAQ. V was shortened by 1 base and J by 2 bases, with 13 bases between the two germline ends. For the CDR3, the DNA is TGTGCCAGCAGCTTAGTTTCCGGCGGAGACACAGATACGCAGTATTTT. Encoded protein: CASSLVSGGDTDTQYF.

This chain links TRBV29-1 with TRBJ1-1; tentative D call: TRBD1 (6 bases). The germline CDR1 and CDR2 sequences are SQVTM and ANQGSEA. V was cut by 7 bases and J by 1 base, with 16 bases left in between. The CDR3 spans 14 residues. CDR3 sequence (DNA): TGCAGCGCCTCAACAGGGACGCCGAACACTGAAGCTTTCTTT. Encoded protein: CSASTGTPNTEAFF.

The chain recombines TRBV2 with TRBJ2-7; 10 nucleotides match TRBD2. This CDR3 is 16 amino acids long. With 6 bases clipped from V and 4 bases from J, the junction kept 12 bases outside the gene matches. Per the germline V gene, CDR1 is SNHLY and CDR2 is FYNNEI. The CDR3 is CASRPRASGSIYEQYF. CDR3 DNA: TGTGCCAGCAGGCCCCGGGCTAGCGGGAGTATTTACGAGCAGTACTTC.

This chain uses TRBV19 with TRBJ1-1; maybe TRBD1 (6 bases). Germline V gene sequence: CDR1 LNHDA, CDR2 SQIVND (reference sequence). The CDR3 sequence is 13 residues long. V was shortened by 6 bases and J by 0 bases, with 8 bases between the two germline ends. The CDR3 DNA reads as TGTGCCAGTAGGAGACAGGTGAACACTGAAGCTTTCTTT. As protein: CASRRQVNTEAFF.

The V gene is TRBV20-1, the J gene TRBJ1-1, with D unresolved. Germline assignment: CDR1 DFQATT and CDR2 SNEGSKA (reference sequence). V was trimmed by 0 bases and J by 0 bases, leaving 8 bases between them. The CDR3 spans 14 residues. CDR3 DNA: TGCAGTGCTAGAGAACGGGTCCTGAACACTGAAGCTTTCTTT. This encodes CSARERVLNTEAFF.

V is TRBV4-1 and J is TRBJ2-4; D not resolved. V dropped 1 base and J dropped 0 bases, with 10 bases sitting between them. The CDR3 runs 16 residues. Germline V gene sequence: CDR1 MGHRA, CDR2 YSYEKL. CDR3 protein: CASSQVDTVAKNIQYF. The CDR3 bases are TGCGCCAGCAGCCAAGTTGATACTGTAGCCAAAAACATTCAGTACTTC.

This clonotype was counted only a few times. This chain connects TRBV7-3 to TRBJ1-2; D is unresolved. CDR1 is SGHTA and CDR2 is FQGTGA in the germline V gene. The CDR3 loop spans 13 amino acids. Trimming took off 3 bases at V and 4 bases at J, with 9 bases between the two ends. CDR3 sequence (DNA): TGTGCCAGCAGCTTGGGTGGCGGCTATGGCTACACCTTC. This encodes CASSLGGGYGYTF.

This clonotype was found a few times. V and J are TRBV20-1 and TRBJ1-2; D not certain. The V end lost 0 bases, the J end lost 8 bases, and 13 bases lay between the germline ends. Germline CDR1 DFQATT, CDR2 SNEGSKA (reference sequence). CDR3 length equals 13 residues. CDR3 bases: TGCAGTGCTAGAGATTCCCCGCCTCGCGGCTACACCTTC. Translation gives CSARDSPPRGYTF.

CDR3 bases: TGCGCCAGCAGCCAAGATCTAGGCAGGGGGCGGGCCAACGTCCTGACTTTC. Residues: CASSQDLGRGRANVLTF. The V and J genes are TRBV4-3 and TRBJ2-6, with 8 bases that match TRBD1. Germline-derived CDR1 and CDR2 are LGHNA and YSLEER. The CDR3 covers 17 residues. With 0 bases clipped from V and 5 bases from J, the junction kept 6 bases outside the gene matches.

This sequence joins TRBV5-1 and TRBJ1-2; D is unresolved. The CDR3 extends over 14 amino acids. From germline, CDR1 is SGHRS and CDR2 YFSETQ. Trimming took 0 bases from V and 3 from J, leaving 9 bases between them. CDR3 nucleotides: TGCGCCAGCAGCTTGGATAGGGCCGACTATGGCTACACCTTC. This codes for CASSLDRADYGYTF.

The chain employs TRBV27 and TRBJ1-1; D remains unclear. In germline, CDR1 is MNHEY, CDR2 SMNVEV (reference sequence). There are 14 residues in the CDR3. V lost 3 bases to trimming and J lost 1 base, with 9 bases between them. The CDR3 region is CASSFRSSNTEAFF. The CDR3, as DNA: TGTGCCAGCAGTTTTAGGTCTTCGAACACTGAAGCTTTCTTT.

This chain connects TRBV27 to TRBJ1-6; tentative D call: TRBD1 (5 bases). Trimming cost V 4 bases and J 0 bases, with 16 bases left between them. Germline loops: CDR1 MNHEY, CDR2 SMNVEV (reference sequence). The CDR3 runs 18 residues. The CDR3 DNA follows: TGTGCCAGCAGTTCGCTTCCCCCAGGGAGCTCCTATAATTCACCCCTCCACTTT. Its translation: CASSSLPPGSSYNSPLHF.

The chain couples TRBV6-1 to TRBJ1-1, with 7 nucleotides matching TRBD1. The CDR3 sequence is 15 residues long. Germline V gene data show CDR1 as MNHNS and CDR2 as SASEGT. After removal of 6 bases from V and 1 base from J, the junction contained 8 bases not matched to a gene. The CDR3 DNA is TGTGCCAGCAGACCCAGGACAGGAGCGAACACTGAAGCTTTCTTT. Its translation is CASRPRTGANTEAFF.

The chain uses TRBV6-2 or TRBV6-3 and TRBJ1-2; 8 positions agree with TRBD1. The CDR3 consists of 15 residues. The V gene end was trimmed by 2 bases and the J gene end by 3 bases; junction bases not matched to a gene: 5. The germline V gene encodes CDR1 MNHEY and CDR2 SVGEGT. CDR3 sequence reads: CASSYLGQGDYGYTF. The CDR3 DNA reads TGTGCCAGCAGTTACCTTGGACAGGGTGACTATGGCTACACCTTC.

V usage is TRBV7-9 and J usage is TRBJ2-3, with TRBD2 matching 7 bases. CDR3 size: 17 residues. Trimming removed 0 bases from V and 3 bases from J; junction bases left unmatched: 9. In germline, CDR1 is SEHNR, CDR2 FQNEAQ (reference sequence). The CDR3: CASSLALAKLGTDTQYF. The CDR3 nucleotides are TGTGCCAGCAGCTTAGCACTAGCGAAACTGGGGACAGATACGCAGTATTTT.

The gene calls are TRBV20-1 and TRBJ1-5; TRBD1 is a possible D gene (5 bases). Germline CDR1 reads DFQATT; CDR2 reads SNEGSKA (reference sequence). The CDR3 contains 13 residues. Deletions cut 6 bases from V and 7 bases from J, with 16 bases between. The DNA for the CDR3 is TGCAGTGCCTCCTTAGGGACGTACCAGCCCCAGCATTTT. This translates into CSASLGTYQPQHF.

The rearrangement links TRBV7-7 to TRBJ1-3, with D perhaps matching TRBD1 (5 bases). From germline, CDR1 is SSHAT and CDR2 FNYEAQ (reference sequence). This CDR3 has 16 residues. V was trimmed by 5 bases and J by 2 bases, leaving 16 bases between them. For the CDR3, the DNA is TGTGCCAGCAGCCCAATTGGGGGAGAAACTGGAAACACCATATATTTT. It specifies CASSPIGGETGNTIYF.

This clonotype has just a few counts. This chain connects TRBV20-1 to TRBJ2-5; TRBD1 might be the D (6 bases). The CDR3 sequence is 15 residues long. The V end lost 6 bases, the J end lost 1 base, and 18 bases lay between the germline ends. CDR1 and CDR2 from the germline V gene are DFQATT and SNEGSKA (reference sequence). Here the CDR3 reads CSARHRGKSQETQYF. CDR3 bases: TGCAGTGCCCGACATAGGGGGAAATCCCAAGAGACCCAGTACTTC.

The CDR3 sequence is CASSERGRDTQYF. The CDR3 bases are TGTGCCAGCAGTGAGCGGGGAAGAGATACGCAGTATTTT. This sequence joins TRBV6-1 and TRBJ2-3, with D possibly TRBD2 on 6 matching bases. The length of the CDR3 is 13 residues. With 3 bases removed from V and 5 bases from J, the gap between germline ends came to 9 bases. The germline V gene encodes CDR1 MNHNS and CDR2 SASEGT.

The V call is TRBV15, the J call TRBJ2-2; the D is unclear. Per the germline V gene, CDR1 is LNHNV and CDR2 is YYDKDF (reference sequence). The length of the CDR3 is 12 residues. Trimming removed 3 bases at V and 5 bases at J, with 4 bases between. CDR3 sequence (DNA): TGTGCCACCAGCAGGGGAACCGGGGAGCTGTTTTTT. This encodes CATSRGTGELFF.

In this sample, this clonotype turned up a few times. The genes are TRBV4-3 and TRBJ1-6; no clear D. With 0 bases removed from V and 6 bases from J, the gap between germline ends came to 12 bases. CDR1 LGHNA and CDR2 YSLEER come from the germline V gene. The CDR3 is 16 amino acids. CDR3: CASSQDLRVLNSPLHF. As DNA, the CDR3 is TGCGCCAGCAGCCAAGATCTCCGGGTCCTTAATTCACCCCTCCACTTT.

CDR3 loop: CASSQDRGWGEKLFF. Written as DNA, the CDR3 is TGCGCCAGCAGCCAAGATCGGGGGTGGGGTGAAAAACTGTTTTTT. The V call is TRBV4-1, the J call TRBJ1-4; tentatively, D is TRBD1 (5 bases). The CDR3 loop spans 15 amino acids. Germline loops: CDR1 MGHRA, CDR2 YSYEKL. Trimming left V 0 bases short and J 7 bases short, with 12 bases between.

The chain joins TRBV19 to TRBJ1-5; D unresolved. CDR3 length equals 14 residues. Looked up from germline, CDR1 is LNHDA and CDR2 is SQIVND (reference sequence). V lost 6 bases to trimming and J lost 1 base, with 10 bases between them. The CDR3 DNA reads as TGTGCCAGTAGCGTAACTGACAGCAATCAGCCCCAGCATTTT. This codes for CASSVTDSNQPQHF. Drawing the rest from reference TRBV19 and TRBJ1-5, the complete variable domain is DGGITQSPKYLFRKEGQNVTLSCEQNLNHDAMYWYRQDPGQGLRLIYYSQIVNDFQKGDIAEGYSVSREKKESFPLTVTSAQKNPTAFYLCASSVTDSNQPQHFGDGTRLSIL.

In DNA, the CDR3 is TGTGCCATCAGGGAGGTGGGGACAGGGGACACTGAAGCTTTCTTT. Amino acid sequence: CAIREVGTGDTEAFF. The genes are TRBV10-3 and TRBJ1-1; TRBD1 aligns across 10 bases. V lost 6 bases, J lost 3 bases, and 7 bases stayed unmatched. In germline, CDR1 is ENHRY, CDR2 SYGVKD. The CDR3 contains 15 residues.

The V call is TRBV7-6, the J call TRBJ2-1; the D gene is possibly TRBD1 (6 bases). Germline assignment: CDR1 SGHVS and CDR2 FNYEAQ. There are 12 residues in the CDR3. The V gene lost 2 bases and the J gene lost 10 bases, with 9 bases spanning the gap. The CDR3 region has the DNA TGTGCCAGCAGCTTACCCGGGACAGAGCAGTTCTTC. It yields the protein CASSLPGTEQFF.

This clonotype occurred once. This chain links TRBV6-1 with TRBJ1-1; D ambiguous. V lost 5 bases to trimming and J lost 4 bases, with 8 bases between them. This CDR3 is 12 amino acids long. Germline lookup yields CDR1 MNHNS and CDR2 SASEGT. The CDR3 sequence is CASSPRSTEAFF. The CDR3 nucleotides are TGTGCCAGCAGTCCACGGAGCACTGAAGCTTTCTTT.